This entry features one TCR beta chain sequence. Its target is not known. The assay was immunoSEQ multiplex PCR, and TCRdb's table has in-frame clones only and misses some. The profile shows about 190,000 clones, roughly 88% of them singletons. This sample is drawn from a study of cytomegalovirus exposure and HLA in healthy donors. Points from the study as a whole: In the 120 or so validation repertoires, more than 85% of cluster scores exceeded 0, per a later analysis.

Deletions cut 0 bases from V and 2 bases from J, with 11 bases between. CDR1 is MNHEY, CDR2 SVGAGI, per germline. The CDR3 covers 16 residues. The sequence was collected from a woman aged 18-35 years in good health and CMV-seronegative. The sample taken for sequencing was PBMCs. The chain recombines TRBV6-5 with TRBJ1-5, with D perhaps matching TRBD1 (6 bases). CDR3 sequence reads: CASSYSTPGGNQPQHF. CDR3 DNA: TGTGCCAGCAGTTACTCGACGCCAGGGGGCAATCAGCCCCAGCATTTT.